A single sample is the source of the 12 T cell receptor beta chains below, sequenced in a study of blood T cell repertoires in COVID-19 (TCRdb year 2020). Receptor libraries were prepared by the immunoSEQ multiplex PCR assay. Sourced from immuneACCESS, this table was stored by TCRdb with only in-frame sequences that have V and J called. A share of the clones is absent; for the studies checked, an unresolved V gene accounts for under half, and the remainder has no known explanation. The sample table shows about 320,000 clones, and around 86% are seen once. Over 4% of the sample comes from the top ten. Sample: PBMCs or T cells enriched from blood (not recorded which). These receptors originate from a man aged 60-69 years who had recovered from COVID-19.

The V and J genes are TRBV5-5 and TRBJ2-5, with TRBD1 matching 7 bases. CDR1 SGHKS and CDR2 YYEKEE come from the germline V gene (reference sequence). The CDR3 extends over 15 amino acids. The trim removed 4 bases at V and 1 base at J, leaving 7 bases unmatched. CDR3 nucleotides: TGTGCCAGCAGCATCCTCGGGGACAGCCAAGAGACCCAGTACTTC. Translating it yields CASSILGDSQETQYF.

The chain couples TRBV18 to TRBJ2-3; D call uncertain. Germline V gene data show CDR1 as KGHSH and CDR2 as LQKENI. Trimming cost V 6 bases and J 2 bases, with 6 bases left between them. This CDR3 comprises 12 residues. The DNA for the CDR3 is TGTGCCAGCTCGCAGTCCACAGATACGCAGTATTTT. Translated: CASSQSTDTQYF.

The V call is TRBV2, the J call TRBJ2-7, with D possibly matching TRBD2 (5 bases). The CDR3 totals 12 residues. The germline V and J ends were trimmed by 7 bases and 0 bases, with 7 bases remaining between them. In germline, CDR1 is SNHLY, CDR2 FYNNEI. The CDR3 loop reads CASTRVSYEQYF. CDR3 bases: TGTGCCAGCACGCGGGTCTCCTACGAGCAGTACTTC.

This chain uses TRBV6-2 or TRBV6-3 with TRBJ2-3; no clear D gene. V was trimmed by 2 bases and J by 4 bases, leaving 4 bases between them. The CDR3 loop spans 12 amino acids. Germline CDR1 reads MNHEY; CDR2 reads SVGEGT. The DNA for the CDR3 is TGTGCCAGCAGTTACGCGCCAGATACGCAGTATTTT. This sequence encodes CASSYAPDTQYF.

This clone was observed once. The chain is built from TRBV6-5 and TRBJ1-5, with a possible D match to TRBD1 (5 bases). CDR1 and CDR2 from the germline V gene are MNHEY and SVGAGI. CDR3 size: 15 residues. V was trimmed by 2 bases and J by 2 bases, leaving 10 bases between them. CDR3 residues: CASSYTGRGNQPQHF. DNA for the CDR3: TGTGCCAGCAGTTACACAGGACGTGGCAATCAGCCCCAGCATTTT.

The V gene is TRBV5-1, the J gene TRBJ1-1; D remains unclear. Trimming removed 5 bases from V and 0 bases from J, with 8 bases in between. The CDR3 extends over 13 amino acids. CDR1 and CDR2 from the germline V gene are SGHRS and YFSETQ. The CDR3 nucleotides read TGCGCCAGCAGGCCGAGTTTGAACACTGAAGCTTTCTTT. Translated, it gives CASRPSLNTEAFF.

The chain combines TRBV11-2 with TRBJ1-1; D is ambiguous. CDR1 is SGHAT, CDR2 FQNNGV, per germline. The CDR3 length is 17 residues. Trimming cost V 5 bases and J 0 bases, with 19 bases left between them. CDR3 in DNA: TGTGCCAGCAGCATCACGAAACTGGGAGGTATGAACACTGAAGCTTTCTTT. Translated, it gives CASSITKLGGMNTEAFF. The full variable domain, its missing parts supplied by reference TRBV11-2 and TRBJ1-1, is EAGVAQSPRYKIIEKRQSVAFWCNPISGHATLYWYQQILGQGPKLLIQFQNNGVVDDSQLPKDRFSAERLKGVDSTLKIQPAKLEDSAVYLCASSITKLGGMNTEAFFGQGTRLTVV.

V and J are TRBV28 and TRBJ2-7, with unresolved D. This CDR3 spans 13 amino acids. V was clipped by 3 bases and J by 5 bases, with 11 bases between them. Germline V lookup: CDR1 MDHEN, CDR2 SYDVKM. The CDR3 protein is CASSFEAYNEQYF. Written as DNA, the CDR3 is TGTGCCAGCAGTTTCGAGGCCTACAACGAGCAGTACTTC.

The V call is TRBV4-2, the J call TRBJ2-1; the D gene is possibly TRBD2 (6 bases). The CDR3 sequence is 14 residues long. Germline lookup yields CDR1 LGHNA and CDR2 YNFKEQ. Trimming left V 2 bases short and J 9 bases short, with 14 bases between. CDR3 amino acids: CASSQHPGRSEQFF. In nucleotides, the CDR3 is TGTGCCAGCAGCCAACACCCGGGGAGGAGTGAGCAGTTCTTC.

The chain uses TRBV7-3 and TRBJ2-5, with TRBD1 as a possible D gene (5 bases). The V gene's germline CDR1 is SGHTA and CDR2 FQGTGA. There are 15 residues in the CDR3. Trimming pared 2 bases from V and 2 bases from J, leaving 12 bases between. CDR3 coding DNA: TGTGCCAGCAGCTTATTCTCAGGGATACAAGAGACCCAGTACTTC. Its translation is CASSLFSGIQETQYF.

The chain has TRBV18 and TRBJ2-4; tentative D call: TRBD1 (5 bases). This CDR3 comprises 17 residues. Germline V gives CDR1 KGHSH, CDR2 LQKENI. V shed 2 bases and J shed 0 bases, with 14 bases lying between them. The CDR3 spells CASSPYLQGLAKNIQYF. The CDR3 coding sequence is TGTGCCAGCTCACCATATCTGCAGGGTCTAGCCAAAAACATTCAGTACTTC.

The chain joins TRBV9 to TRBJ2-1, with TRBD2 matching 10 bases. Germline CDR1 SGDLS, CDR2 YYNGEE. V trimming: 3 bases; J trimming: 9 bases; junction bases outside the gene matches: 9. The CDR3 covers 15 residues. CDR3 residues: CASSGASGRIVEQFF. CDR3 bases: TGTGCCAGCAGCGGGGCTAGCGGGAGAATAGTTGAGCAGTTCTTC.